Listed here is a single T cell receptor beta chain. The antigen remains undetermined. This specimen comes from a study of T cell responses to AZD1222 COVID-19 vaccine. The data were produced by immunoSEQ multiplex PCR, yet TCRdb's version contains in-frame clones alone and is incomplete. The data contain 150,000 to 200,000 clones, around 90% of them singletons. Findings and limits, study-wide: Donors skewed white British and female; clonal diversity was possibly underestimated. Every sample of the repertoires postdated the peak T cell response. Spike-specific TCR repertoires showed rising breadth and depth after two AZD1222 doses.

This material consisted of peripheral blood, taken 28 days after the second AZD1222 dose. The TCR sequence derives from an adult who received the AZD1222 COVID-19 vaccine.

CDR3 sequence reads: CASSPSGAGGPGELFF. The DNA of the CDR3 is TGTGCCAGTAGTCCCTCGGGAGCGGGGGGCCCCGGGGAGCTGTTTTTT. V usage is TRBV19 and J usage is TRBJ2-2, with 9 nucleotides matching TRBD2. Germline V gives CDR1 LNHDA, CDR2 SQIVND (reference sequence). This CDR3 comprises 16 residues. V shed 5 bases, J shed 6 bases, and the junction held 10 bases outside the gene matches.